This TCR beta chain stems from a study of control samples from healthy donors and cancer patients. V dropped 5 bases and J dropped 1 base, with 14 bases sitting between them. Germline CDR1 reads LGHDT; CDR2 reads YNNKEL (reference sequence). This CDR3 has 15 residues. Produced via immunoSEQ multiplex PCR; TCRdb's table is partial and in-frame only. This sample has 70,000 to 85,000 clones, with 91% found just once. This clone has just a few counts. This TCR derives from a middle-aged man in good health. The sample consisted of blood. This chain connects TRBV3-1 (or the pseudogene TRBV3-2) to TRBJ1-1; TRBD1 might be the D (5 bases). This CDR3 reads CASSFPAGGNTEAFF. CDR3 in DNA: TGTGCCAGCAGCTTCCCGGCGGGGGGGAACACTGAAGCTTTCTTT.